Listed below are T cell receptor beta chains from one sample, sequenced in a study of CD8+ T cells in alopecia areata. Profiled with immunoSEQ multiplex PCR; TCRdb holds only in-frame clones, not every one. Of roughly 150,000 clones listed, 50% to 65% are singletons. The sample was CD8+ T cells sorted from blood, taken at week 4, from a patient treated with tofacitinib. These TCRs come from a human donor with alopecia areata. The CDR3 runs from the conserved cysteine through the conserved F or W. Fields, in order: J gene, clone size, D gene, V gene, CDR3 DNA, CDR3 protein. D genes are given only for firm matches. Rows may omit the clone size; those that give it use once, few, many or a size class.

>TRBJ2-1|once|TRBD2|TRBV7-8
TGTGCCAGCAGCTTAGATGTTGCGGGGGGATACAATGAGCAGTTCTTC
CASSLDVAGGYNEQFF
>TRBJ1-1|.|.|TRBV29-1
TGCAGCGTTGAAGTCTTTGGAGCTTTCTTT
CSVEVFGAFF
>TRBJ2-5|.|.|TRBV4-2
TGTGCCAGCAGCCAAGAGGAGGAGCCCCAAGAGACCCAGTACTTC
CASSQEEEPQETQYF
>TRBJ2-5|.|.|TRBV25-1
TGTGCCAGCAGTGAATCTGGGACCCAGTACTTC
CASSESGTQYF
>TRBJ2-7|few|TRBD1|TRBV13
TGTGCCAGCAGCTTAGGGACAGGGGGGTTATACGAGCAGTACTTC
CASSLGTGGLYEQYF
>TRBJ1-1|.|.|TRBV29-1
TGCAGCGCAACAGGGTTGGACACTGAAGCTTTCTTT
CSATGLDTEAFF
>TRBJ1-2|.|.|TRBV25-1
TGTGCCAGCCGTGTGGCAACCTATGGCTACACCTTC
CASRVATYGYTF
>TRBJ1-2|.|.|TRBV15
TGTGCCACCAGCAGTACGGGGCGCTATGGCTACACCTTC
CATSSTGRYGYTF
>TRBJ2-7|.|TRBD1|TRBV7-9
TGTGCCAGCAGCGCGGGGACAGGGGTGCAGTACTTC
CASSAGTGVQYF
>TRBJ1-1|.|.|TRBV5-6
TGTGCCAGCAGTTGGCAGAACACTGAAGCTTTCTTT
CASSWQNTEAFF
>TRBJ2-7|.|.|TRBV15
TGTGCCACCAGGAACGTCGGGACGGAGAACTACGAGCAGTACTTC
CATRNVGTENYEQYF
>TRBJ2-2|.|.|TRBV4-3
TGCGCCAGCCAAGAGGGGAGAATCACCACCGGGGAGCTGTTTTTT
CASQEGRITTGELFF
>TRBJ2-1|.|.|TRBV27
TGTGCCAGCAGTTTACAGGGGCCCAATGAGCAGTTCTTC
CASSLQGPNEQFF
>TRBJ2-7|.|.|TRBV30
TGTGCCTGGAGCAGAACAGGGTCTGCCGAGCAGTACTTC
CAWSRTGSAEQYF
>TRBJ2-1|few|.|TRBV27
TGTGCCAGCAGTTTAGTGAGCGGTGAGCAGTTCTTC
CASSLVSGEQFF
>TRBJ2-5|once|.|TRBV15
TGTGCCACCAGCAGCACACCGGACCAAGAGACCCAGTACTTC
CATSSTPDQETQYF
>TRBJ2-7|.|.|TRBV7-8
TGTGCCAGCAGACCGGACAGCTCCTACGAGCAGTACTTC
CASRPDSSYEQYF
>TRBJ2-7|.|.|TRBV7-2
TGTGCCAGCAGTTCGACACCTTACGAGCAGTACTTC
CASSSTPYEQYF
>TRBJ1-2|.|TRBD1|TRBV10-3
TGTGCCATCAGTGAGTCGGGCTCAGGGGGCCTGGATGGCTACACCTTC
CAISESGSGGLDGYTF
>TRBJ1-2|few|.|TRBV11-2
TGTGCCAGCAGCTTAGTGGGGGGCATCTATGGCTACACCTTC
CASSLVGGIYGYTF
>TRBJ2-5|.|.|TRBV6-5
TGTGCCAGCAGCTCCACCTTGGACTATCAAGAGACCCAGTACTTC
CASSSTLDYQETQYF
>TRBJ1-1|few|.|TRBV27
TGTGCCAGCAGTTTAAACTGGAACACTGAAGCTTTCTTT
CASSLNWNTEAFF
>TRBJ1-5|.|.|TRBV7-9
TGTGCCAGCAGCTCCGGGACGGTGAACCTCAATCAGCCCCAGCATTTT
CASSSGTVNLNQPQHF
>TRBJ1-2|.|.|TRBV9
TGTGCCAGCAGCGTAGATGGCGAGGTCCCTAACTATGGCTACACCTTC
CASSVDGEVPNYGYTF
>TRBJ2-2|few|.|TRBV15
TGTGCCACCGGAGACCCGACCGGGGAGCTGTTTTTT
CATGDPTGELFF